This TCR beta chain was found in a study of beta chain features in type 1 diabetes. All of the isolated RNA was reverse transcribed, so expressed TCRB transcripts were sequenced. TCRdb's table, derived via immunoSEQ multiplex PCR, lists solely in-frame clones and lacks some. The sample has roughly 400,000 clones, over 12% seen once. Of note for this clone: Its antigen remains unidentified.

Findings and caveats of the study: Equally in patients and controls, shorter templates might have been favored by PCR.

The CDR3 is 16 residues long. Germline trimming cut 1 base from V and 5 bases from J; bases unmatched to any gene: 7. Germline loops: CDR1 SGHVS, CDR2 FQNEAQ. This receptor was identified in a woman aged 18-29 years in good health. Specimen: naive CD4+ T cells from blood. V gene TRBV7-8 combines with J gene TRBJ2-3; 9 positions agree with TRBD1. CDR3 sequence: CASSLVAGQGIDTQYF. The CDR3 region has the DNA TGTGCCAGCAGCTTAGTGGCGGGACAGGGAATAGATACGCAGTATTTT.